This T cell receptor (beta chain) is drawn from a study of blood T cells in healthy people across ages. Findings and limits, study-wide: Strongly correlated with naive T cell percentage was TCR beta diversity.

This clonotype was counted a few times. Its matching antigen is unknown. It was with a sample-barcoded 5' primer and a J-beta primer mix that a second PCR of roughly 6 to 12 cycles was run. From the 5' RACE reads, TCRdb called clonotypes with MiXCR, one entry per CDR3 protein. The sample holds some 1.4 million distinct CDR3 sequences; about 40% are singletons and the top ten take less than 8%. This CDR3 is built from 12 residues. Trimming shortened V by 1 base and J by 8 bases, and 7 bases separated the two germline ends. Germline V gene data show CDR1 as SGHRS and CDR2 as YFSETQ. The chain has TRBV5-1 and TRBJ2-1; D is ambiguous. The TCR was taken from a woman aged 18-29 years in good health. Sample: blood. CDR3 coding DNA: TGCGCCAGCAGCTTGACCTGGGATGAGCAGTTCTTC. Translated: CASSLTWDEQFF.